This T cell receptor beta chain was captured by sequencing in a study of human T cells and chemical hapten exposure. Time point described: patch test 1, 2 weeks after DPC sensitization. Documented treatment: therapeutic diphenylcyclopropenone sensitization with weekly scalp DPC. This clonotype was detected only a few times. MiXCR was run by TCRdb on the RACE reads, yielding one entry per CDR3 protein. The data hold fewer than 130,000 distinct CDR3 sequences, with 9.5% to 11% observed a single time. Germline V gene lookup returns CDR1 MRHNA and CDR2 SNTAGT. Trimming removed 2 bases at V and 9 bases at J, with 18 bases between. The CDR3 consists of 15 residues.

The receptor comes from a woman aged 40 to 50 with alopecia areata. Some clones in this sample may be carry-over from other donors' samples. This rearrangement joins TRBV6-4 to TRBJ2-3; no reliable D call. Sequences were derived from whole blood, sampled in connection with sensitization to the hapten diphenylcyclopropenone (DPC). CDR3 coding DNA: TGTGCCAGCAGTGACGGTCCCTGGAACTTAGGCACGCAGTATTTT. Protein sequence: CASSDGPWNLGTQYF.